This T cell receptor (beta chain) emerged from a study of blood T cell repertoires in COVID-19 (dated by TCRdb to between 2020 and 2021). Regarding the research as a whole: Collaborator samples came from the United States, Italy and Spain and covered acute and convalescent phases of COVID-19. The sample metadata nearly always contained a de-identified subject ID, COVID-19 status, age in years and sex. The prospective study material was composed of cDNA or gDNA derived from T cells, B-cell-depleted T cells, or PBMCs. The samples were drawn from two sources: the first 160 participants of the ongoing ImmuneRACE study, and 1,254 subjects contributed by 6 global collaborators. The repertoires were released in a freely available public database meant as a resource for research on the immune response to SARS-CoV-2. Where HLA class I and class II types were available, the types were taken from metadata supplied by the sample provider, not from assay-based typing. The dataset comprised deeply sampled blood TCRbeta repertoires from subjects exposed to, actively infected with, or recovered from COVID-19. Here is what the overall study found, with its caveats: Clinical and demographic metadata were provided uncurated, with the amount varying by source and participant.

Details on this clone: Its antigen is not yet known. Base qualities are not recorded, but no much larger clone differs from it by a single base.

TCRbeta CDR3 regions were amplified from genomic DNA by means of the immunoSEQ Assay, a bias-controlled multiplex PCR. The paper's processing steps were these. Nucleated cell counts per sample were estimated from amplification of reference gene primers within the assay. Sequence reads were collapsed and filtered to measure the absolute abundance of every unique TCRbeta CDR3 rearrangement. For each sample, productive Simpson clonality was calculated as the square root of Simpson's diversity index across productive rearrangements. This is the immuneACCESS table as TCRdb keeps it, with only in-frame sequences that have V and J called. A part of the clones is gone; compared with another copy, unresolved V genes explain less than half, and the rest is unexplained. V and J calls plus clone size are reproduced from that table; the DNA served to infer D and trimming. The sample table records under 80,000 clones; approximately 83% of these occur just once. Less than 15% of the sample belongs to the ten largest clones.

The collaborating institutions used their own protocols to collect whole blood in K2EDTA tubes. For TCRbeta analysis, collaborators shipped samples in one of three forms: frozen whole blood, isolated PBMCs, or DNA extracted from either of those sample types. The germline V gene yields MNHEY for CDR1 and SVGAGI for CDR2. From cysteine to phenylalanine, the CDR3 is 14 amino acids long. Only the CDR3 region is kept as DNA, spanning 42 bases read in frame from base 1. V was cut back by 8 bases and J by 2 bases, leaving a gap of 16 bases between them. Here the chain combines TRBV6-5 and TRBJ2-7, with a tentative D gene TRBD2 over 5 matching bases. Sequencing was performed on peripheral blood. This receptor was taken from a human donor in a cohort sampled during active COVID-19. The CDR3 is CASGILVSPYEQYF. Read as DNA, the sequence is TGTGCCAGCGGCATACTAGTAAGCCCCTACGAGCAGTACTTC.